The 2 T cell receptor beta chains presented below share a single source sample, sequenced in a study of blood T cell repertoires in COVID-19. Here immunoSEQ multiplex PCR was the method, and the copy in TCRdb shows in-frame clones only, minus some. This table has roughly 25,000 clones, approximately 70% appearing once. The sequencing input was peripheral blood. These receptors all stem from a man in his sixties with active or convalescent COVID-19.

This rearrangement joins TRBV5-4 to TRBJ1-2, with no clear D. V lost 2 bases to trimming and J lost 4 bases, with 9 bases between them. This CDR3 contains 13 residues. Germline lookup yields CDR1 SGHNT and CDR2 YYREEE (reference sequence). In DNA form, the CDR3 reads TGTGCCAGCAGCTTCGGGGAGGGCTATGGCTACACCTTC. This translates into CASSFGEGYGYTF.

The chain uses TRBV10-3 and TRBJ2-3, with TRBD2 matching 8 bases. This CDR3 comprises 16 residues. V was clipped by 6 bases and J by 4 bases; unmatched bases: 12. CDR1 is ENHRY and CDR2 is SYGVKD in the germline V gene. CDR3 protein: CAISPFGRAKADTQYF. The CDR3 coding sequence is TGTGCCATCAGCCCCTTCGGGAGGGCCAAAGCAGATACGCAGTATTTT.